These T cell receptor beta chains were read from a single sample in a study of radiotherapy plus CTLA-4 blockade in lung cancer. This table comes from immunoSEQ multiplex PCR, and its TCRdb copy is limited to in-frame clones, with some not included. The sample gives roughly 92,000 clones, around 87% of which show up once; about 2% is in the top ten. Sequences were derived from peripheral blood, sampled from a patient treated with radiotherapy plus ipilimumab. These receptors were obtained from a human donor with non-small cell lung cancer who had a partial response to radiotherapy plus ipilimumab. Both conserved end residues are part of each CDR3. Each record gives: J gene, V gene, clone size, D gene, CDR3 DNA, CDR3 protein. The D gene is left open where the match is weak. Only part of the rows carry a size: once, few, many, or a class if the clone is expanded.

>TRBJ2-1|TRBV21-1|.|.
TGTGCCAGCAGCAAGGGACAGGGTTTTACTTGCAATGAGCAGTTCTTC
CASSKGQGFTCNEQFF
>TRBJ2-5|TRBV15|.|.
TGTGCCACCAGCAGAGTTGTAGGAGCGGGAACAGGGGAGACCCAGTACTTC
CATSRVVGAGTGETQYF
>TRBJ2-2|TRBV28|.|.
TGTGCCAGCAAGTCCTACCAGAACACCGGGGAGCTGTTTTTT
CASKSYQNTGELFF
>TRBJ2-7|TRBV28|.|.
TGTGCCAGCAGTTTATACGGGGGGCCGGGCGAGCAGTACTTC
CASSLYGGPGEQYF
>TRBJ1-2|TRBV29-1|.|TRBD1
TGCAGCGTTATACCGGGACAGCATGGCTACACCTTC
CSVIPGQHGYTF
>TRBJ2-2|TRBV18|.|.
TGTGCCAGCTCACAGGGGACCGGGGAGCTGTTTTTT
CASSQGTGELFF
>TRBJ2-7|TRBV6-6|few|.
TGTGCCAGCAGTTACTCGCAGGGGACCTACGAGCAGTACTTC
CASSYSQGTYEQYF
>TRBJ1-2|TRBV9|.|TRBD1
TGTGCCAGCAGCGAAATGACAGGGGGGGGCTACACCTTC
CASSEMTGGGYTF
>TRBJ2-6|TRBV7-9|once|TRBD1
TGTGCCAGCAGCTTACCACGGGACAGGGGGATCTCTGGGGCCAACGTCCTGACTTTC
CASSLPRDRGISGANVLTF
>TRBJ1-5|TRBV4-3|.|.
TGCGCCAGCAGCCAAGTCATCAATCAGCCCCAGCATTTT
CASSQVINQPQHF
>TRBJ2-7|TRBV28|.|TRBD2
TGTGCCAGCAGTTTCGATAAGACGGGACTACGCTACGAGCAGTACTTC
CASSFDKTGLRYEQYF
>TRBJ2-1|TRBV4-1|.|TRBD2
TGCGCCAGCAGCCAAGACTTCGGCCAAGCGGGAACCTACAATGAGCAGTTCTTC
CASSQDFGQAGTYNEQFF
>TRBJ2-7|TRBV7-9|.|TRBD1
TGTGCCAGCAGCTTAGCTCTTCTTGGACAGGGATACGAGCAGTACTTC
CASSLALLGQGYEQYF
>TRBJ2-2|TRBV28|.|TRBD2
TGTGCCATCAAGCGGGACGCGAACACCGGGGAGCTGTTTTTT
CAIKRDANTGELFF
>TRBJ2-5|TRBV29-1|.|.
TGCAGCGCCGCGGGACTTGTAAAAGAGACCCAGTACTTC
CSAAGLVKETQYF
>TRBJ1-2|TRBV6-1|.|TRBD1
TGTGCCAGCAGTGTGGACAGGGGGGGGAATGGCTACACCTTC
CASSVDRGGNGYTF
>TRBJ2-5|TRBV28|once|TRBD2
TGTGCCAGCAGTGGATCGGGACTAGCGGGAGTGTGGGAGACCCAGTACTTC
CASSGSGLAGVWETQYF
>TRBJ2-7|TRBV28|.|.
TGTGCCAGCAGTTTAAAAGCGCTCGAGCAGTACTTC
CASSLKALEQYF
>TRBJ1-1|TRBV7-9|few|.
TGTGCCAGCAGCTTAGCAGGGGCGGACACTGAAGCTTTCTTT
CASSLAGADTEAFF
>TRBJ1-2|TRBV19|.|.
TGTGCCAGTACTAGACTGGGTCCTGAGCGTTATGGCTACACCTTC
CASTRLGPERYGYTF
>TRBJ2-1|TRBV28|once|TRBD1
TGTGCCAGCAGTCCCTCGGGGACAGCTTACAATGAGCAGTTCTTC
CASSPSGTAYNEQFF
>TRBJ1-1|TRBV7-9|.|TRBD1
TGTGCCAGCAGTTCCAGGGGGGCCACTGAAGCTTTCTTT
CASSSRGATEAFF
>TRBJ2-3|TRBV2|.|.
TGTGCCAGCAGGTCGACGGGGGGCCTCGGGACAGATACGCAGTATTTT
CASRSTGGLGTDTQYF
>TRBJ1-1|TRBV6-6|.|.
TGTGCCAGCAGTTACTCCAGATCTAACACTGAAGCTTTCTTT
CASSYSRSNTEAFF
>TRBJ2-1|TRBV15|.|TRBD1
TGTGCCACCAGCGAGGGGGCTTGGGAGAAGGACTACAATGAGCAGTTCTTC
CATSEGAWEKDYNEQFF
>TRBJ2-1|TRBV11-2|.|TRBD2
TGTGCCAGCAGCCCCCTGGGACTAGCGAGAAGGAGGGAGCAGTTCTTC
CASSPLGLARRREQFF
>TRBJ2-1|TRBV5-1|.|.
TGCGCCAGCAGCTTGGACGGGTTTGGCGAGCAGTTCTTC
CASSLDGFGEQFF
>TRBJ2-1|TRBV7-9|.|TRBD2
TGTGCCAGCAGCTTTCTCCCTGTACTAGCGGGAGGTTCCAATGAGCAGTTCTTC
CASSFLPVLAGGSNEQFF
>TRBJ1-2|TRBV18|once|TRBD1
TGTGCCAGCTCCCTGGGACAGGGAGTGAACTATGGCTACACCTTC
CASSLGQGVNYGYTF
>TRBJ2-2|TRBV5-4|.|TRBD2
TGTGCCAGCAGCGACTACGGCGGGAGCGAAACCGGGGAGCTGTTTTTT
CASSDYGGSETGELFF
>TRBJ1-2|TRBV9|once|TRBD1
TGTGCCAGCAGCCCTACTACTACAGGGGACTATGGCTACACCTTC
CASSPTTTGDYGYTF
>TRBJ2-7|TRBV5-1|.|.
TGCGCCAGCAGCGCCGGGATCGAGGAGTACTTC
CASSAGIEEYF
>TRBJ2-2|TRBV5-1|.|.
TGCGCCAGCAGGCCTATTTACCGGGGGGCCCGTAACACCGGGGAGCTGTTTTTT
CASRPIYRGARNTGELFF
>TRBJ2-2|TRBV30|.|.
TGTGCCTGGAGTGTCGTACAGAATAACCTCCTTGGCACCGGGGAGCTGTTTTTT
CAWSVVQNNLLGTGELFF